This T cell receptor beta chain is from a study of blood T cell repertoires in COVID-19. J lost 3 bases, V lost 6 bases, and 5 bases had no gene match. Germline CDR1 is KGHSH and CDR2 is LQKENI. CDR3 length: 14 residues. Method: immunoSEQ multiplex PCR; TCRdb's copy keeps in-frame clones and lacks some. The repertoire holds approximately 200,000 clones, with 80% to 85% as singletons. This rearrangement joins TRBV18 to TRBJ2-1; 7 nucleotides align to TRBD1. The sequence was collected from a woman aged 55-69 years with acute or convalescent COVID-19. The source material was peripheral blood. CDR3 residues: CASSSQGHYNEQFF. The CDR3 DNA follows: TGTGCCAGCTCCTCACAGGGGCACTACAATGAGCAGTTCTTC.